This T cell receptor (beta chain) was observed in a study of T cell responses to AZD1222 COVID-19 vaccine. Study-wide results and caveats: Most donors were white British and more were female, and clonal diversity was possibly underestimated.

The germline gives CDR1 SGHRS, CDR2 YFSETQ. The CDR3 runs 13 residues. V lost 0 bases and J lost 10, with 13 bases in between. Note on this clone: Its antigen is still unknown.

Using immunoSEQ multiplex PCR, the repertoire was profiled, and TCRdb retains in-frame clones only, with some absent. The data contain about 120,000 clones, about 88% of them singletons. The sample here was peripheral blood, taken on day 0 of AZD1222 vaccination. The V call is TRBV5-1, the J call TRBJ1-2; no definite D call. This TCR was recovered from an adult in good health. The CDR3 here is CASSLDSPAAYTF. The CDR3 bases are TGCGCCAGCAGCTTGGACAGCCCAGCCGCCTACACCTTC.